These T cell receptor beta chains were read from a single sample in a study of Graves' ophthalmopathy and Graves' hyperthyroidism. TCRdb re-derived calls from the multiplex PCR reads in MiXCR, one entry per CDR3 protein. Among 350,000 or so distinct CDR3 sequences listed, 15% to 20% were seen once. Sequencing was performed on peripheral blood. These receptor sequences come from an adult man with Graves' ophthalmopathy. CDR3s include the opening cysteine and the closing phenylalanine or tryptophan. A D gene is named only where the DNA matches it firmly. Expanded clones are given a class, and other clones once, few, many or no size at all.

v_gene,d_gene,j_gene,abundance,CDR3aa,CDR3nt
TRBV9,-,TRBJ1-2,-,CASSVDSDTRGYTF,TGTGCCAGCAGCGTAGATTCAGATACGAGAGGATACACCTTC
TRBV2,TRBD2,TRBJ2-5,many,CARRRGEQETQYF,TGTGCCAGAAGACGGGGGGAGCAAGAGACCCAGTACTTC
TRBV6-5,TRBD1,TRBJ1-2,many,CASSNYRTGVSYGYTF,TGTGCCAGCAGTAACTATCGGACAGGGGTTTCCTATGGCTACACCTTC
TRBV13,-,TRBJ2-7,many,CASSLNRRYEQYF,TGTGCCAGCAGCTTAAACCGACGCTACGAGCAGTACTTC
TRBV6-2/TRBV6-3,-,TRBJ1-5,many,CASKGPSESNQPQHF,TGTGCCAGCAAAGGACCGAGTGAGAGCAATCAGCCCCAGCATTTT
TRBV6-5,-,TRBJ1-1,many,CASSYSNLDTEAFF,TGTGCCAGCAGTTACTCGAACCTGGACACTGAAGCTTTCTTT
TRBV6-1,-,TRBJ1-2,-,CASSVGRAYGYTF,TGTGCCAGCAGTGTGGGCAGGGCGTATGGCTACACCTTC
TRBV28,-,TRBJ2-7,many,CASSFVILGPNYEQYF,TGTGCCAGCAGTTTTGTAATTCTGGGACCGAACTACGAGCAGTACTTC
TRBV29-1,-,TRBJ1-1,many,CSPERGSGTEAFF,TGCAGCCCTGAACGGGGGTCGGGCACTGAAGCTTTCTTT
TRBV7-8,-,TRBJ2-7,many,CASSVGQPYEQYF,TGTGCCAGCAGCGTAGGACAGCCCTACGAGCAGTACTTC
TRBV29-1,TRBD2,TRBJ2-5,-,CSGGLAETQYF,TGCAGCGGCGGACTAGCAGAGACCCAGTACTTC
TRBV28,TRBD1,TRBJ1-6,many,CASRGTGDYNSPLHF,TGTGCCAGCCGCGGGACAGGCGACTATAATTCACCCCTCCACTTT
TRBV6-2/TRBV6-3,-,TRBJ1-5,-,CASSFLLRGGTNQPQHF,TGTGCCAGCAGTTTCCTTCTCCGGGGGGGTACCAATCAGCCCCAGCATTTT
TRBV11-2,-,TRBJ1-1,many,CASSKPDQGPNTEAFF,TGTGCCAGCAGCAAACCAGATCAGGGCCCGAACACTGAAGCTTTCTTT
TRBV4-1,-,TRBJ1-6,once,CASSQARLGNSPLHF,TGCGCCAGCAGCCAAGCCCGACTGGGGAATTCACCCCTCCACTTT
TRBV6-1,-,TRBJ1-6,few,CASTETGSESPLHF,TGTGCCAGCACCGAGACAGGCTCAGAATCACCCCTCCACTTT
TRBV6-2/TRBV6-3,-,TRBJ2-2,many,CASSQRQGTGELFF,TGTGCCAGCAGTCAGAGGCAGGGGACCGGGGAGCTGTTTTTT
TRBV11-1,-,TRBJ2-7,many,CASSPRIEYDEQYF,TGTGCCAGCAGCCCCCGAATAGAGTATGACGAGCAGTACTTC
TRBV19,-,TRBJ1-1,many,CASSIGRPNTEAFF,TGTGCCAGTAGTATCGGCAGGCCGAACACTGAAGCTTTCTTT
TRBV3-1,TRBD1,TRBJ1-1,many,CASSHMNRGRSEAFF,TGTGCCAGCAGCCACATGAACAGGGGGCGGTCTGAAGCTTTCTTT
TRBV15,-,TRBJ1-1,many,CATSREGGTEAFF,TGTGCCACCAGCAGAGAGGGCGGGACTGAAGCTTTCTTT
TRBV7-8,TRBD1,TRBJ2-5,-,CASSYLTGLQETQYF,TGTGCCAGCAGCTATCTGACAGGGCTTCAAGAGACCCAGTACTTC
TRBV6-5,-,TRBJ1-1,many,CASTFRNTEAFF,TGTGCCAGCACTTTCCGGAACACTGAAGCTTTCTTT
TRBV4-1,-,TRBJ2-7,few,CASSQELARVSYEQYF,TGCGCCAGCAGCCAAGAGTTAGCGAGGGTTTCCTACGAGCAGTACTTC
TRBV6-2/TRBV6-3,-,TRBJ1-2,many,CASSYTHGGGYTF,TGTGCCAGCAGTTACACACACGGCGGTGGCTACACCTTC
TRBV20-1,-,TRBJ2-7,many,CSARLGTPIGEQYF,TGCAGTGCTAGACTTGGGACCCCAATAGGGGAGCAGTACTTC
TRBV19,-,TRBJ1-2,many,CASSLGGPNYGYTF,TGTGCCAGTTCACTCGGGGGCCCGAACTATGGCTACACCTTC
TRBV29-1,TRBD1,TRBJ2-5,many,CSYLPGTGGETQYF,TGCAGCTATTTGCCGGGGACAGGGGGGGAGACCCAGTACTTC
TRBV6-1,TRBD2,TRBJ2-1,many,CASSEWLGREWNYEQFF,TGTGCCAGCAGTGAATGGTTGGGGCGGGAGTGGAATTATGAGCAGTTCTTC
TRBV5-1,-,TRBJ2-7,many,CASSYGRASGYEQYF,TGCGCCAGCAGCTACGGCCGGGCCTCCGGGTACGAGCAGTACTTC
TRBV6-5,-,TRBJ2-7,few,CASSYGRQGVNEQYF,TGTGCCAGCAGTTACGGCCGGCAAGGTGTAAACGAGCAGTACTTC
TRBV12-3/TRBV12-4,-,TRBJ2-6,once,CASSLGAGGVGSGANVLTF,TGTGCCAGCAGTTTAGGTGCGGGTGGCGTGGGATCCGGGGCCAACGTCCTGACTTTC
TRBV5-1,-,TRBJ2-7,many,CASSQGSEQYF,TGCGCCAGCAGCCAGGGGAGCGAGCAGTACTTC
TRBV20-1,-,TRBJ2-2,many,CSARDGVTGELFF,TGCAGTGCTAGGGATGGGGTCACCGGGGAGCTGTTTTTT
TRBV5-6,TRBD1,TRBJ1-3,many,CASSRTGVGNTIYF,TGTGCCAGCAGCCGGACAGGGGTTGGAAACACCATATATTTT
TRBV11-2,-,TRBJ1-2,many,CASSPNANYGYTF,TGTGCCAGCAGCCCCAATGCTAACTATGGCTACACCTTC
TRBV6-2/TRBV6-3,-,TRBJ2-1,many,CASTRGAHNEQFF,TGTGCCAGCACCCGAGGGGCCCACAATGAGCAGTTCTTC
TRBV11-2,-,TRBJ1-6,many,CASSPSGPRGNNSPLHF,TGTGCCAGCAGCCCCTCGGGGCCGCGGGGAAATAATTCACCCCTCCACTTT
TRBV28,-,TRBJ1-1,many,CASSLLQNMNTEAFF,TGTGCCAGCAGTTTATTACAGAACATGAACACTGAAGCTTTCTTT
TRBV2,-,TRBJ1-2,many,CASSEAGALNYGYTF,TGTGCCAGCAGTGAAGCGGGGGCCTTAAACTATGGCTACACCTTC
TRBV28,-,TRBJ2-7,many,CASSLSGGIGWYF,TGTGCCAGCAGCCTATCTGGCGGGATTGGCTGGTACTTC
TRBV6-1,TRBD1,TRBJ2-5,many,CASRDRGLGETQYF,TGTGCCAGCAGGGACAGGGGACTGGGGGAGACCCAGTACTTC
TRBV6-5,-,TRBJ1-1,many,CASTPPSLGPREAFF,TGTGCCAGCACCCCCCCGAGTTTAGGCCCCCGCGAAGCTTTCTTT
TRBV29-1,-,TRBJ1-1,-,CSVVQGSTEAFF,TGCAGCGTTGTCCAGGGATCCACTGAAGCTTTCTTT
TRBV11-2,-,TRBJ2-7,many,CASSLVFGPISYEQYF,TGTGCCAGCAGCTTAGTGTTCGGGCCAATCTCCTACGAGCAGTACTTC
TRBV28,-,TRBJ1-2,-,CASGTFQVPGYTF,TGTGCCAGTGGGACTTTCCAGGTCCCCGGCTACACCTTC
TRBV28,TRBD2,TRBJ2-4,many,CASSPLLSLAGTKNIQYF,TGTGCCAGCAGTCCCCTCCTCTCCCTAGCGGGGACCAAAAACATTCAGTACTTC
TRBV6-2/TRBV6-3,TRBD1,TRBJ1-1,many,CASSEQGAGSTEAFF,TGTGCCAGCAGCGAGCAGGGGGCTGGAAGCACTGAAGCTTTCTTT
TRBV6-5,TRBD2,TRBJ2-2,many,CASIWSGRALAGELFF,TGTGCCAGCATTTGGAGCGGGAGGGCCCTCGCCGGGGAGCTGTTTTTT
TRBV28,-,TRBJ2-5,few,CASSLSAGRAETQYF,TGTGCCAGCAGTTTATCGGCGGGACGGGCAGAGACCCAGTACTTC
TRBV9,-,TRBJ1-1,many,CASSPREGWTEAFF,TGTGCCAGCAGCCCAAGGGAGGGCTGGACTGAAGCTTTCTTT
TRBV11-2,TRBD1,TRBJ2-7,once,CASSPQSPGTGGTKGEQYF,TGTGCCAGCAGCCCACAAAGTCCCGGGACAGGGGGCACAAAGGGCGAGCAGTACTTC
TRBV5-1,TRBD1,TRBJ2-7,many,CASSLGQGDEQYF,TGCGCCAGCAGCTTGGGACAGGGGGACGAGCAGTACTTC
TRBV12-3/TRBV12-4,-,TRBJ1-1,once,CASSLALEGTEAFF,TGTGCCAGCAGTTTAGCGCTAGAGGGGACTGAAGCTTTCTTT
TRBV2,-,TRBJ2-2,many,CASSEDGGIGELFF,TGTGCCAGCAGTGAAGATGGTGGTATCGGGGAGCTGTTTTTT
TRBV6-5,-,TRBJ2-2,-,CASSYRGPDTGELFF,TGTGCCAGCAGTTACCGGGGGCCGGACACCGGGGAGCTGTTTTTT